This T cell receptor (beta chain) was obtained from a study of quantifying T cell responses using KT2 cells. Study summary: RNA was reverse transcribed with TCR alpha and beta constant-region primers. The second PCR ran as a qPCR until a predetermined fluorescence threshold was reached.

V was clipped by 4 bases and J by 2 bases, with 15 bases between them. This CDR3 spans 15 amino acids. CDR1 and CDR2 from the germline V gene are SGHRS and YFSETQ. The cDNA 3' end received a ligated oligonucleotide with a UMI. An equimolar mix of RC1.1 and RC1.2 primed the beta chain across TRBC1 and TRBC2. MiXCR was run by TCRdb on the UMI-ligation and nested PCR reads, yielding one entry per CDR3 protein. The sample gives roughly 38,000 distinct CDR3 sequences, about 18% of which show up once; around two fifths is in the top ten. This clonotype was seen a few times. Unfractionated PBMC were spiked with known numbers of KT2 clone cells.

This receptor was identified in a human donor. The chain uses TRBV5-1 and TRBJ1-2; TRBD1 is a possible D gene (5 bases). Source material: PBMCs spiked with cells of the T cell clone KT2. The CDR3 region is CASSQGTAVNYGYTF. CDR3 DNA sequence: TGCGCCAGCAGCCAAGGGACGGCTGTAAACTATGGCTACACCTTC.